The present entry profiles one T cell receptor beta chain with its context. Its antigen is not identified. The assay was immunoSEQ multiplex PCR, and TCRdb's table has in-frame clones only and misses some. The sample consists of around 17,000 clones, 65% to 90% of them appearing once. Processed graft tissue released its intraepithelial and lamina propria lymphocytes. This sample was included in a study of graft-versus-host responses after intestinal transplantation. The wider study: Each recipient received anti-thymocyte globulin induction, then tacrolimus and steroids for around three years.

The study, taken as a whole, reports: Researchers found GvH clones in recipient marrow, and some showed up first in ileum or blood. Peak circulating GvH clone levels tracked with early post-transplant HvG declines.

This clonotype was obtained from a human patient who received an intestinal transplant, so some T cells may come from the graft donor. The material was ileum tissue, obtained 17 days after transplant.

CDR3 amino acids: CASSLASEETQYF. The DNA for the CDR3 is TGCGCCAGCAGCTTGGCCTCTGAAGAGACCCAGTACTTC. This chain connects TRBV5-1 to TRBJ2-5, with D hard to call. CDR1 and CDR2 from the germline V gene are SGHRS and YFSETQ. Between the trimmed V and J ends, which lost 0 bases and 3 bases, there was a span of 6 bases. This CDR3 contains 13 residues.